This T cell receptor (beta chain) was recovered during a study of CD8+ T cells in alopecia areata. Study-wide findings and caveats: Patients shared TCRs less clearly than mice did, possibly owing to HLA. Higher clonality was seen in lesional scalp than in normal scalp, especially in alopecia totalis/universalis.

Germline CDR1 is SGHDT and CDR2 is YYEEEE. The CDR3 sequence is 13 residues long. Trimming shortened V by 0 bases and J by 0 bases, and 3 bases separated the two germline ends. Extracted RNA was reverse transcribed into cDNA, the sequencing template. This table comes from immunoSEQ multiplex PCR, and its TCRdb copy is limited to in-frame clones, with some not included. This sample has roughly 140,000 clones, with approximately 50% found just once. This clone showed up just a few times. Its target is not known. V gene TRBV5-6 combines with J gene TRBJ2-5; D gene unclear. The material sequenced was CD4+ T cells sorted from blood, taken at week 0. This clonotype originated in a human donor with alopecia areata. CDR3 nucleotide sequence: TGTGCCAGCAGCTTGGCGGACCAAGAGACCCAGTACTTC. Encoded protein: CASSLADQETQYF. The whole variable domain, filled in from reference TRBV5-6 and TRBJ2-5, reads DAGVTQSPTHLIKTRGQQVTLRCSPKSGHDTVSWYQQALGQGPQFIFQYYEEEERQRGNFPDRFSGHQFPNYSSELNVNALLLGDSALYLCASSLADQETQYFGPGTRLLVL.